This T cell receptor beta chain was documented in a study of T-cell reconstitution after alpha-beta-depleted transplantation in children. Trimming removed 5 bases at V and 5 bases at J, with 7 bases between. CDR3 length: 10 amino acids. CDR1 and CDR2 (germline): SQVTM, ANQGSEA. For TCRbeta, the library was prepared with unique molecular identifiers. MiXCR, run by TCRdb on the PCR reads, gives a single entry per CDR3 protein. The sample contains under 850,000 distinct CDR3 sequences, about an eighth of which appear only once. Study observations and caveats: Surviving recipient cells, namely T cells and thymic progenitors, were the source of high day-60 TCRbeta diversity in some patients. After transplant, at about two months, alpha-beta T cells were reportedly derived from several hundred expanded graft clones. The authors attributed T-cell counts and diversity one year after transplant mostly to newly produced T cells.

This clonotype was seen a few times. The antigen is undetermined. The sequence derives from a girl aged 2-10 years with congenital amegakaryocytic thrombocytopenia, due to receive a stem cell transplant. Here the sequenced sample was PBMCs, taken before TCRalphabeta/CD19-depleted stem cell transplant. V usage is TRBV29-1 and J usage is TRBJ2-7, with D perhaps being TRBD1 or TRBD2 (5 bases each). CDR3: CSVRGDEQYF. CDR3 coding DNA: TGCAGCGTTAGAGGGGACGAGCAGTACTTC.